The source of this T cell receptor beta chain is a study of blood T cell repertoires in COVID-19. Study at large: Some COVID-19 samples were acute and others convalescent; all came from the United States, Italy and Spain.

TCRdb's copy holds only in-frame clones and misses some; the assay was immunoSEQ multiplex PCR. The sample holds approximately 230,000 clones; about nine tenths are singletons and the top ten take 2% to 2.5%. Germline V CDR1 and CDR2: MNHEY, SMNVEV (reference sequence). There are 13 residues in the CDR3. The V end lost 7 bases, the J end lost 4 bases, and 13 bases lay between the germline ends. Sequencing was carried out using peripheral blood. The clonotype originates from a man aged 30-40 years who had recovered from COVID-19. This sequence joins TRBV27 and TRBJ1-2, with D perhaps TRBD1 (5 bases). The CDR3, as DNA: TGTGCCAGCACCCCCTCGGGGGGCTATGGCTACACCTTC. It codes for CASTPSGGYGYTF.